This T cell receptor beta chain was profiled in a study of shared clonotypes between healthy human individuals. General study points: What limited the represented genetic and exposure-history diversity was the small number of donors. Sharing across four donors was highest in naive CD4 (about 5%) and lowest in memory CD8 (about 0.4%).

Germline values: CDR1 PRHDT, CDR2 FYEKMQ (reference sequence). This CDR3 comprises 11 residues. V lost 3 bases and J lost 11, with 8 bases in between. Each subset's genomic DNA was shared equally among a number of immunoSEQ plates. Repertoires were generated with immunoSEQ multiplex PCR, while TCRdb's copy carries only in-frame clones and drops some. Seen here are some 2.4 million clones, 80% to 95% observed once, and the top ten hold approximately 0.35%. Healthy and HIV-negative, the adult donors had no recent acute infections or vaccinations. This clone was seen a single time. The antigen remains undetermined.

The clonotype comes from a man in his late teens or twenties in good health. Some clones in this sample may be carry-over from other donors' samples. The chain combines TRBV13 with TRBJ2-4; D remains ambiguous. Material: naive CD4+ T cells from PBMCs. Specified subset: CD45RA+ positively selected. The CDR3 is CASSFGRVQYF. CDR3 in DNA: TGTGCCAGCAGCTTTGGACGCGTTCAGTACTTC.